This note documents a single T cell receptor (beta chain) sequence. This CDR3 is 15 amino acids long. V was pared by 2 bases and J by 4 bases, with 7 bases of the junction left unmatched. Per germline, CDR1 GTSNPN and CDR2 SVGIG (reference sequence). Sequenced by immunoSEQ multiplex PCR; TCRdb stores in-frame clones only, minus some. The sample lists tens of thousands of clones, roughly four fifths occurring once. The data stem from a study of blood T cell repertoires in COVID-19. The receptor was isolated from a woman in her sixties or seventies with acute or convalescent COVID-19. Input material: peripheral blood. The genes are TRBV30 and TRBJ1-5, with TRBD1 identical over 8 bases. CDR3 protein: CAWSTRQGINQPQHF. The CDR3 DNA reads as TGTGCCTGGAGTACCCGACAGGGGATAAATCAGCCCCAGCATTTT.